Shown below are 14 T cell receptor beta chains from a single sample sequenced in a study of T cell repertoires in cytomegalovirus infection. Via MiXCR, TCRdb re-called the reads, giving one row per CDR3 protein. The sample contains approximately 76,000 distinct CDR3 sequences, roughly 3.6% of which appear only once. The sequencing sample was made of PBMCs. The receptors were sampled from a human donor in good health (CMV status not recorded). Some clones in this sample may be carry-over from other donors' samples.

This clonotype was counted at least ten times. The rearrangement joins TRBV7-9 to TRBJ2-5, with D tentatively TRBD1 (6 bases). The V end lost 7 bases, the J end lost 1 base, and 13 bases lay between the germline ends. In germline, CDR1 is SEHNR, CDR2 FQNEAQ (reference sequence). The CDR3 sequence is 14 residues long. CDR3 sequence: CASTYRGIQETQYF. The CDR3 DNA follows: TGTGCCAGCACCTATAGGGGGATCCAAGAGACCCAGTACTTC. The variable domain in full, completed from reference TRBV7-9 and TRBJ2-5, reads DTGVSQNPRHKITKRGQNVTFRCDPISEHNRLYWYRQTLGQGPEFLTYFQNEAQLEKSRLLSDRFSAERPKGSFSTLEIQRTEQGDSAMYLCASTYRGIQETQYFGPGTRLLVL.

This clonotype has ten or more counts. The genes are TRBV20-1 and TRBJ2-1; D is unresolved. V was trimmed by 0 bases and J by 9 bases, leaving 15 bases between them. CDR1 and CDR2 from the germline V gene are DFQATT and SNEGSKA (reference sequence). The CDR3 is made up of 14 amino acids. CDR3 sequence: CSARDPLALVEQFF. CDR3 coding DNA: TGCAGTGCTAGAGATCCCTTAGCACTTGTTGAGCAGTTCTTC.

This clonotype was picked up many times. The CDR3 loop reads CATSRDRTESDTQYF. As DNA, the CDR3 is TGTGCCACCAGCAGAGATAGGACAGAATCAGATACGCAGTATTTT. J is TRBJ2-3 and V is TRBV15; possibly TRBD1 for D (6 bases). The germline V and J ends were trimmed by 0 bases and 4 bases, with 11 bases remaining between them. This CDR3 comprises 15 residues. CDR1 and CDR2 (germline): LNHNV, YYDKDF (reference sequence).

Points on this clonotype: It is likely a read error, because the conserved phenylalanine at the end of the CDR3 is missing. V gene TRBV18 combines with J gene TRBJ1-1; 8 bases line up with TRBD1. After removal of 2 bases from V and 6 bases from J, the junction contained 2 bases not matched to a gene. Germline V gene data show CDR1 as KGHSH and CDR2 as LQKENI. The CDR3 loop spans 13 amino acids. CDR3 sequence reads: CASSPGQGAEAFL. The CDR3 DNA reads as TGTGCCAGCTCACCAGGACAGGGTGCTGAAGCTTTCCTT.

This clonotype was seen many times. The CDR3 region is CATSRAGAVNTEAFF. CDR3 nucleotide sequence: TGTGCCACCAGCAGAGCTGGGGCTGTGAACACTGAAGCTTTCTTT. V usage is TRBV15 and J usage is TRBJ1-1; D is possibly TRBD1 (5 bases). V dropped 1 base and J dropped 0 bases, with 9 bases sitting between them. The germline CDR1 and CDR2 sequences are LNHNV and YYDKDF (reference sequence). The length of the CDR3 is 15 residues. Using reference TRBV15 and TRBJ1-1 for the parts outside the CDR3, the full variable domain is DAMVIQNPRYQVTQFGKPVTLSCSQTLNHNVMYWYQQKSSQAPKLLFHYYDKDFNNEADTPDNFQSRRPNTSFCFLDIRSPGLGDTAMYLCATSRAGAVNTEAFFGQGTRLTVV.

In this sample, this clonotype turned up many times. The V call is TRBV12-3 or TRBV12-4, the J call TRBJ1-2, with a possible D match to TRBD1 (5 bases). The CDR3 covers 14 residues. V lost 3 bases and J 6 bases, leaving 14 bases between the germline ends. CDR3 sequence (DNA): TGTGCCAGCAGTTTTAAACGGGGGGTCAATGGCTACACCTTC. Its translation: CASSFKRGVNGYTF.

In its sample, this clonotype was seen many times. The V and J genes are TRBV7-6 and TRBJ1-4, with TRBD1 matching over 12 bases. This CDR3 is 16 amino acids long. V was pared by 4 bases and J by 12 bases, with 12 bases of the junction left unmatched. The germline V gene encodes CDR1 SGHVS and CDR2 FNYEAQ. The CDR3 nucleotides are TGTGCCAGCAGCTCCCGCCCGGGACAGGGGGCAGGAGAACTGTTTTTT. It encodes CASSSRPGQGAGELFF. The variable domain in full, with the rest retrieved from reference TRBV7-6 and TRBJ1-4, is GAGVSQSPRYKVTKRGQDVALRCDPISGHVSLYWYRQALGQGPEFLTYFNYEAQQDKSGLPNDRFSAERPEGSISTLTIQRTEQRDSAMYRCASSSRPGQGAGELFFGSGTQLSVL.

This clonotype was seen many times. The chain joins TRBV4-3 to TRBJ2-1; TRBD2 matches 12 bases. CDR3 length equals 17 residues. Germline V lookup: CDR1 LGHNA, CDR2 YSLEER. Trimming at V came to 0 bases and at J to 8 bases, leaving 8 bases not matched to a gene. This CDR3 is CASSQDLPLAGGDEQFF. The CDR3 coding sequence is TGCGCCAGCAGCCAAGATCTTCCTCTAGCGGGGGGGGATGAGCAGTTCTTC.

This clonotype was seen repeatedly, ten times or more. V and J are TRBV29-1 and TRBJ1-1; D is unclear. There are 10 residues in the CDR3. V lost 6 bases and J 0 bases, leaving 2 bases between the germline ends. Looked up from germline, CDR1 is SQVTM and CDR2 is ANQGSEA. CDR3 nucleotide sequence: TGCAGCGTGGTGAACACTGAAGCTTTCTTT. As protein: CSVVNTEAFF.

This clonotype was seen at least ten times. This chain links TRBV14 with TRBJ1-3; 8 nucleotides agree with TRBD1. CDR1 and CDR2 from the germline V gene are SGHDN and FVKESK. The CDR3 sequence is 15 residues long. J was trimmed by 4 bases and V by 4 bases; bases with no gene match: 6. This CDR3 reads CASSPGGRGGNTIYF. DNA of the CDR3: TGTGCCAGCAGCCCAGGGGGCAGGGGAGGAAACACCATATATTTT.

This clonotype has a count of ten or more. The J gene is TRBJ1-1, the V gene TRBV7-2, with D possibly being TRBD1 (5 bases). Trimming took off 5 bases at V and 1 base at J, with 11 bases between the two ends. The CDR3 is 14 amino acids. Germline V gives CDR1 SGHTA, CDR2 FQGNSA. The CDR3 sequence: CASSLMGGNTEAFF. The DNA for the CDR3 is TGTGCCAGCAGCCTCATGGGGGGGAACACTGAAGCTTTCTTT.

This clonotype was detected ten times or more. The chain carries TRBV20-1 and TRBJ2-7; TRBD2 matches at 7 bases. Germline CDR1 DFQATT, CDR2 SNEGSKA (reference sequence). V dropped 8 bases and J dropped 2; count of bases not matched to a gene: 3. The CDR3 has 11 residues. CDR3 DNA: TGCAGTATGAGCGGGGCCTACGAGCAGTACTTC. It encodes CSMSGAYEQYF.

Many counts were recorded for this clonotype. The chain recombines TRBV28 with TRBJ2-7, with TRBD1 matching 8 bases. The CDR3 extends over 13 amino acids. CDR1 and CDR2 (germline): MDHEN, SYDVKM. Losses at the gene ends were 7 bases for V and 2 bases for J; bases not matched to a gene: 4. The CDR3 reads CASNRDRPYEQYF. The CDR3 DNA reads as TGTGCCAGCAATCGGGACAGGCCCTACGAGCAGTACTTC.

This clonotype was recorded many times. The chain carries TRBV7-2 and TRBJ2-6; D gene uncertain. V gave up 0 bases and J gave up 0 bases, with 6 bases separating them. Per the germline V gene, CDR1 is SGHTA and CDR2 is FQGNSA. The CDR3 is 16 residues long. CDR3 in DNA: TGTGCCAGCAGCTTAGCGCCCGCCTCTGGGGCCAACGTCCTGACTTTC. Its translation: CASSLAPASGANVLTF.